This TCR beta chain comes out of a study of cytomegalovirus exposure and HLA in healthy donors (dated by TCRdb to about 2017). Study-level background: According to an earlier analysis of a few hundred of the donors, about 180 million T cells yielded 117 million unique TCR beta sequences and approximately 300 Gb of sequence data. Because of strong linkage in the cohort, roughly five DR-DQ haplotypes were treated as single units for association and clustering. An earlier analysis of around 640 of the donors used high-throughput TCR beta sequencing to judge whether each TCR beta V gene segment behaved as functional or pseudogenic. The study profiled the T cell repertoires of some 610 subjects by immunosequencing and related them to cytomegalovirus serostatus. HLA typing included class I and class II loci at four-digit resolution. Among some 400 genotyped donors of the cohort, an average of about 220,000 unique TCR beta nucleotide sequences was sequenced per donor, of which about 19% were non-productive. About 280 gigabases of sequencing data and tens of millions of unique TCR sequences made up an early release that covered approximately 700 HLA-typed donors. Genome-wide SNP genotypes for about three fifths of the roughly 700 donors were used in a later genetic analysis, which treated that subset as a discovery cohort. The number of donors typed differed by locus, with about 620-630 for A, B, C, DRB1 and DQB1, roughly 520 for DQA1, 606 for DPA1, and around 460 for DPB1. All discovery cohort repertoires had been generated on a single sequencing platform. To study patterns of TCR occurrence, a later analysis re-analyzed previously published TCR beta repertoires from 666 donors and added high-resolution HLA genotyping. In the later analysis, no new phenotypic data were used to find candidate immune exposures; instead, reliance was placed on TCR beta sequences and their occurrence across donors. The aim of the study was to test whether cataloging public T cell receptors could identify signatures of past pathogen exposure. Donor age, sex, ethnicity and CMV serostatus were compiled together with the repertoire data. In addition to the first cohort of 666 subjects, a separate validation cohort of approximately 120 different subjects was used. To predict cytomegalovirus infection status, the study brought together high-throughput TCR immunosequencing, statistical association of individual TCRs with disease status, and machine learning. Of the approximately 400 genotyped donors, roughly 80% were placed in the genetic ancestry cluster associated with self-reported Caucasian donors. The investigation overall reported the following: A further reported finding was that TCR beta sequences accurately predicted the HLA-A and HLA-B alleles for most subjects in the first cohort. Across donors, most TCR sequences were observed very rarely, whereas some public TCRs were present in many individuals. The only immune exposure information available for the cohort was CMV serostatus. The authors suggested that the approach could potentially be extended to other disease states and immunological phenotypes. Compared with the 666-donor mean, donors in an Asian-associated ancestry cluster had fewer N-insertions in productive TCRs, according to a later genetic analysis. The 87-base-pair reads could not distinguish some IMGT-functional V segments, including TRBV6-2 and TRBV6-3, so those segments were excluded. A group of highly shared sequence variants was considered likely to be a technical artifact of the sequencing pipeline. In a later analysis, TCR association rates were found to vary across HLA loci, with the most associated TCRs seen for DRB1 alleles and the fewest for HLA-C alleles. In the study, 150 to 200 TCR beta chains were listed as associated with cytomegalovirus. The classifier was reported to diagnose cytomegalovirus status with high specificity and sensitivity in both the original and validation cohorts. A later analysis associated 17,000 or so TCR beta sequences with specific HLA alleles at a false discovery rate of 0.05. Because some donors lacked HLA typing at each locus, the association tests relied only on the typed subset. This cohort had only TCR beta chains sequenced, and the lack of alpha or paired-chain data limited which features could be detected. In a later genetic analysis, a missense DCLRE1C variant was associated with V-gene and J-gene trimming of TCR beta chains, and the association was replicated in an independent cohort. In vitro tests confirmed that a few of the cytomegalovirus-associated TCR beta chains recognize cytomegalovirus antigens. An earlier analysis of several hundred of the donors showed that most TCR beta V segments appeared in productive rearrangements either about 87% or about 30% of the time, which broadly matched IMGT annotations. Correlated functional status among segregating V segments might reflect linkage disequilibrium, but an unknown experimental factor could not be ruled out. According to a later analysis, most CMV-associated TCR beta chains appeared to be HLA-restricted, and the HLA associations seemed to be driven largely by CMV exposure. A later analysis found that HLA-associated TCR beta chains were more clonally expanded and had lower generation probabilities than equally common non-associated chains. The earlier analysis of fewer than 750 of the donors excluded over 15 rarely observed V segments, including chromosome 9 orphons, because counts were too low. Roughly uniform sequencing depth across donors was assumed in presence/absence analyses, although this assumption may not hold. In a later analysis, several top co-occurrence clusters were reported to appear linked to parvovirus B19, influenza, CMV and Epstein-Barr virus. Assigning TCR associations to individual alleles was difficult when HLA alleles, especially DR and DQ, strongly co-occurred.

For this clone: The clone's antigen remains unknown. The input lacks base qualities; no much larger clone sits a single base away.

Receptor libraries were prepared by the immunoSEQ multiplex PCR assay. A mixture of 60 forward primers for TCR Vbeta segments and 13 reverse primers for TCR Jbeta segments was used in the multiplex PCR. The CDR3 region of rearranged TCR beta genes was amplified from genomic DNA with a multiplex PCR assay. On the Illumina HiSeq System, the amplified TCR beta libraries were sequenced as 87-base-pair reads. The study's own analysis went as follows. A later analysis tallied tens of millions of unique TCR beta chains across the 666 repertoires, and roughly 11 million of those chains were shared by two or more donors. To remove PCR and sequencing errors, raw reads were error-corrected and collapsed into unique sequences using a nearest-neighbor algorithm that merged closely related sequences. V, D and J gene segments were assigned by aligning CDR3 sequences to IMGT reference sequences. For a sequence to be retained, a match of at least six nucleotides was required to both a V gene segment and a J gene segment. A rearrangement was called productive if the CDR3 had no stop codons and remained in frame with V and J, and every other rearrangement was called non-productive. Following IMGT convention, CDR3 was defined as the stretch from the second conserved V-encoded cysteine to the conserved J-encoded phenylalanine. Sequences without an unambiguous match to a single V gene segment were excluded from the earlier analysis of a few hundred of the donors. In an earlier analysis of roughly 600 of the donors, a V segment was called functional when productive rearrangements were above 56.7%, and segregating when the standard deviation between donors exceeded 5%. To diagnose cytomegalovirus status from the catalog of TCR beta chain sequences, a statistical classification framework was built. A later analysis assigned V and J genes by comparing TCR nucleotide sequences with IMGT/GENE-DB human TR gene sequences. The TCRdist pipeline was used in a later analysis to assign CDR3 sequences and most-parsimonious VDJ recombination scenarios. In a later analysis, each TCR beta chain was defined by its CDR3 amino acid sequence together with its V-gene family, and reads lacking a unique V-gene family were excluded. To address suspected cross-contamination and a sequencing artifact, a later analysis removed 550 to 750 highly shared, low-generation-probability nucleotide sequences. For each public chain, a later analysis derived a clonal expansion index from normalized ranks of inferred template counts within each repertoire. Generation probabilities in a later analysis came from a VDJ recombination model fitted to out-of-frame rearrangements, and those results were checked against IGoR. A later analysis scored TCR-TCR, TCR-HLA and TCR-CMV co-occurrence with hypergeometric tests, applying a repertoire-size bias correction to TCR pairs. In a later analysis, false discovery rates were estimated by permuting HLA or CMV assignments 20 times. A later analysis grouped co-occurring TCRs with DBSCAN, adding TCRdist sequence similarity when clustering within HLA-allele-positive subsets. For co-occurrence clustering, repertoires with fewer than 30,000 or more than 120,000 public chains were excluded, along with four or five repertoires with anomalous nucleotide sharing. TCRdb took over this immuneACCESS table, retaining in-frame rearrangements with V and J assigned. Such tables are incomplete; in checked studies, under half of the missing clones stem from an unresolved V gene, and the remainder is unexplained. The V and J calls and the clone size are those of that table, but D and trimming were determined from the DNA. Here the sample has more than 140,000 clones; 50% to 75% occur a single time. In total, the top ten clones hold 3% of the sample.

The CDR3 runs 14 amino acids, cysteine and phenylalanine included. The entry retains the CDR3 DNA only, 42 bases that are in frame from base 1. CDR1 SEHNR and CDR2 FQNEAQ were looked up in the germline V gene (reference sequence). V is pared back by 3 bases and J by 2 bases, with 8 bases lying between the germline termini. In total, over 600 healthy bone marrow donors made up the cohort. At the time of sampling, every cohort member was nominally healthy, though immune exposures that went unrecorded were likely present. The donor was CMV seropositive and was included in the group of approximately 300 seropositive cohort members. Every donor gave a peripheral blood sample, and the peripheral blood mononuclear cells from that sample were used for TCR beta sequencing. The Qiagen DNeasy Blood Extraction Kit was used to extract genomic DNA from the blood cell samples.

The sequencing input was PBMCs. The chain employs TRBV7-9 and TRBJ2-1, with an unclear D gene assignment. The sequence was collected from a woman aged 25 to 39 in good health and CMV-seropositive. The base sequence is TGTGCCAGCAGCTTCCGGAGTACCTACAATGAGCAGTTCTTC. It codes for CASSFRSTYNEQFF. With all but the CDR3 taken from the reference TRBV7-9 and TRBJ2-1 genes, the full variable domain is: DTGVSQNPRHKITKRGQNVTFRCDPISEHNRLYWYRQTLGQGPEFLTYFQNEAQLEKSRLLSDRFSAERPKGSFSTLEIQRTEQGDSAMYLCASSFRSTYNEQFFGPGTRLTVL.